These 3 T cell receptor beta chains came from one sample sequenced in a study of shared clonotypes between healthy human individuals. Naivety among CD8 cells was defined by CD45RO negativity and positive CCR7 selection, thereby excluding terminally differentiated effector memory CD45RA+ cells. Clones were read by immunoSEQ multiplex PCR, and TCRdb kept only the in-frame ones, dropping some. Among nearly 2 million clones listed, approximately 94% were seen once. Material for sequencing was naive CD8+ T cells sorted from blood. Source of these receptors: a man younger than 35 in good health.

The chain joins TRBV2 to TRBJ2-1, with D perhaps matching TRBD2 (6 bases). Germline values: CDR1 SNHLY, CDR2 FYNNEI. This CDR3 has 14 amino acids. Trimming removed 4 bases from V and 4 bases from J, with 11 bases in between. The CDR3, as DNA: TGTGCCAGCAGTGGGAGCGGGTTTTACAATGAGCAGTTCTTC. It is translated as CASSGSGFYNEQFF.

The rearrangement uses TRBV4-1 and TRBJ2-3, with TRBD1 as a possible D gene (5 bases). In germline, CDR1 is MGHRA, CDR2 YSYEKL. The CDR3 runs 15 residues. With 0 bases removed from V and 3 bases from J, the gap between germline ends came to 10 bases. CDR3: CASSQEGPLTDTQYF. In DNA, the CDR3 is TGCGCCAGCAGCCAAGAGGGGCCATTAACAGATACGCAGTATTTT.

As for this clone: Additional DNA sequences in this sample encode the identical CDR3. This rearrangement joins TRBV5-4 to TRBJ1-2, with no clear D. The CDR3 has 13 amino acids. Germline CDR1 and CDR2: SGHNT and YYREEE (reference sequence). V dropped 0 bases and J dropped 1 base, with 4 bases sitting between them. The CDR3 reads CASSLGGNYGYTF. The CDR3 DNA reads TGTGCCAGCAGCTTGGGGGGTAACTATGGCTACACCTTC.